This TCR beta chain came from a study of technical replicates of blood from a handful of donors. The CDR3 totals 19 residues. V dropped 6 bases and J dropped 5; count of bases not matched to a gene: 25. Per germline, CDR1 MNHEY and CDR2 SMNVEV (reference sequence). Measured with immunoSEQ multiplex PCR; TCRdb has only the in-frame clones, and not every one. The table records approximately 79,000 clones, more than 85% of them present only once. The chain combines TRBV27 with TRBJ2-7, with 7 bases that match TRBD2. The sequenced sample was T cells isolated from PBMCs. This sequence originates from a human donor in good health. CDR3 in DNA: TGTGCCAGCAGGCAATGGGAGGGTTCCGCCGGTCTCAGGAAAGACGAGCAGTACTTC. Translation gives CASRQWEGSAGLRKDEQYF.